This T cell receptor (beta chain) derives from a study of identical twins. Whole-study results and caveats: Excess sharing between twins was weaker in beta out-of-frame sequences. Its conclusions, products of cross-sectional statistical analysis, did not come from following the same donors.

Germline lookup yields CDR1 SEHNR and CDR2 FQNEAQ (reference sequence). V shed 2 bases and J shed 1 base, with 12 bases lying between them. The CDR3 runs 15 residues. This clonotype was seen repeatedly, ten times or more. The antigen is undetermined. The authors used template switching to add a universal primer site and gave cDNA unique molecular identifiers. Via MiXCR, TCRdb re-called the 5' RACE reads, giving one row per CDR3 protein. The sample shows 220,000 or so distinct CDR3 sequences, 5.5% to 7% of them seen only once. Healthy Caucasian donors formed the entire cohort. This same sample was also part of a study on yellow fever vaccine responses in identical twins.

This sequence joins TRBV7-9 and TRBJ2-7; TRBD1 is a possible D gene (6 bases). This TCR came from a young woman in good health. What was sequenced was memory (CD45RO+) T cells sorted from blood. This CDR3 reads CASSLSPDRSYEQYF. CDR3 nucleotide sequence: TGTGCCAGCAGCTTATCGCCGGACAGATCCTACGAGCAGTACTTC.